This TCR beta chain emerged from a study of shared clonotypes between healthy human individuals. A word on this clone: Its antigen is undetermined.

Points from the study as a whole: Only blood underwent sampling, and tissue repertoires likely differ.

Naive CD8 cells comprised CD45RO-negative, CCR7-positively selected cells, excluding terminally differentiated effector memory CD45RA+ cells. Method: immunoSEQ multiplex PCR; TCRdb's copy keeps in-frame clones and lacks some. Of about 2.1 million clones in the sample, roughly 91% were seen once. The TCR comes from a man between 18 and 35 years old in good health. Some clones in this sample may be carry-over from other donors' samples. The material sequenced was naive CD8+ T cells from PBMCs.

CDR3 region: CASSLSTSGFSFGINEQFF. The CDR3 nucleotides read TGTGCCAGCAGCTTATCGACTAGCGGCTTCAGCTTCGGAATCAATGAGCAGTTCTTC. The chain joins TRBV11-2 to TRBJ2-1, with TRBD2 matching over 9 bases. Per the germline V gene, CDR1 is SGHAT and CDR2 is FQNNGV. This CDR3 is 19 amino acids long. Germline trimming cut 2 bases from V and 6 bases from J; bases unmatched to any gene: 17.